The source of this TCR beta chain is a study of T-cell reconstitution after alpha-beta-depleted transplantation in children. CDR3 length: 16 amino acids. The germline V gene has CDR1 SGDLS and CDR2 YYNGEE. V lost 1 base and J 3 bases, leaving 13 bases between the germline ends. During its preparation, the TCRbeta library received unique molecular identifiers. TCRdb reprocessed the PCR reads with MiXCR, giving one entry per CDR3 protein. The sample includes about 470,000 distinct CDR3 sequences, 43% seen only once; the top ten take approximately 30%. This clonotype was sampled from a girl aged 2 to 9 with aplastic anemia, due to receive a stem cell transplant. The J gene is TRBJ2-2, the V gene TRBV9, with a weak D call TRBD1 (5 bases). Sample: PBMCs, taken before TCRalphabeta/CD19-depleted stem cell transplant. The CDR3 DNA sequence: TGTGCCAGCAGCGTATTTCCAGGGTCGGACACCGGGGAGCTGTTTTTT. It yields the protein CASSVFPGSDTGELFF.